The 11 T cell receptor beta chains presented below share a single source sample, sequenced in a study of OX40 agonist ivuxolimab in advanced cancers. Assay: immunoSEQ multiplex PCR; the TCRdb copy retains only in-frame clones and omits some. This table has about 35,000 clones, 70% to 85% appearing once. Sequencing was performed on CD4+ or CD8+ T cells sorted from blood, taken in a trial of the OX40 agonist ivuxolimab. The receptors originated from an adult with an advanced solid tumor such as melanoma, head and neck, liver or kidney cancer.

This rearrangement joins TRBV2 to TRBJ1-2; a weak D match, TRBD1 (6 bases). The germline V and J ends were trimmed by 5 bases and 10 bases, with 20 bases remaining between them. Looked up from germline, CDR1 is SNHLY and CDR2 is FYNNEI. The CDR3 extends over 14 amino acids. The CDR3 DNA reads TGTGCCAGCAGTCCCCGGGACACTAGTCCTTACTACACCTTC. This codes for CASSPRDTSPYYTF.

As to this clone: This specimen includes other DNA sequences encoding the same CDR3. The V and J genes are TRBV20-1 and TRBJ2-7; TRBD1 might be the D (6 bases). V was trimmed by 1 base and J by 12 bases, leaving 13 bases between them. The germline CDR1 and CDR2 sequences are DFQATT and SNEGSKA (reference sequence). The CDR3 extends over 11 amino acids. The CDR3 nucleotides are TGCAGTGCTAGAGGGTCAGGGGCCCCGTACTTC. It translates to CSARGSGAPYF.

A note on this clone: The junction differs from germline at one of its ends, possibly a read error. The rearrangement links TRBV20-1 to TRBJ2-1; a possible D gene is TRBD2 (5 bases). The germline CDR1 and CDR2 sequences are DFQATT and SNEGSKA (reference sequence). CDR3 length equals 11 residues. CDR3 protein: CGARSGNEQFF. The CDR3 DNA reads as TGCGGTGCTAGGAGCGGAAATGAGCAGTTCTTC.

V gene TRBV29-1 combines with J gene TRBJ1-6; D is unresolved. Germline V gene sequence: CDR1 SQVTM, CDR2 ANQGSEA. Trimming cost V 5 bases and J 7 bases, with 9 bases left between them. This CDR3 has 12 amino acids. Written as DNA, the CDR3 is TGCAGCGTTTCATTCGCGAATTCACCCCTCCACTTT. It encodes CSVSFANSPLHF.

The gene calls are TRBV6-6 and TRBJ2-5; 12 bases align to TRBD1. Germline V lookup: CDR1 MNHNY, CDR2 SVGAGI (reference sequence). The CDR3 is made up of 16 amino acids. Germline trimming cut 2 bases from V and 4 bases from J; bases unmatched to any gene: 5. CDR3 nucleotides: TGTGCCAGCAGTTACGGGACAGGGGGCTCGGGAGAGACCCAGTACTTC. Its translation: CASSYGTGGSGETQYF.

The CDR3 sequence is CASSQDEDSRQFF. The CDR3 coding sequence is TGTGCCAGCAGCCAAGATGAGGACAGTCGGCAGTTCTTC. The chain recombines TRBV4-2 with TRBJ2-1; TRBD1 is a possible D gene (6 bases). This CDR3 has 13 amino acids. Trimming shortened V by 0 bases and J by 12 bases, and 12 bases separated the two germline ends. CDR1 and CDR2 (germline): LGHNA, YNFKEQ.

V is TRBV4-1 and J is TRBJ2-7; 9 bases line up with TRBD2. CDR3 length equals 16 residues. Losses at the gene ends were 0 bases for V and 1 base for J; bases not matched to a gene: 4. Germline CDR1 MGHRA, CDR2 YSYEKL. The CDR3 is CASSQEPLAGSYEQYF. In DNA form, the CDR3 reads TGCGCCAGCAGCCAAGAGCCACTAGCGGGTTCCTACGAGCAGTACTTC.

The CDR3 DNA follows: TGTGCCAGCAGCCTCGGGACTTCTAACTATGGCTACACCTTC. This codes for CASSLGTSNYGYTF. The chain links TRBV6-5 to TRBJ1-2; D is perhaps TRBD1 (5 bases). With 6 bases removed from V and 0 bases from J, the gap between germline ends came to 11 bases. Looked up from germline, CDR1 is MNHEY and CDR2 is SVGAGI. The CDR3 length is 14 residues.

The rearrangement uses TRBV29-1 and TRBJ2-5; possible D gene TRBD1, 5 bases. This CDR3 comprises 14 residues. Germline V CDR1 and CDR2: SQVTM, ANQGSEA. Trimming cost V 2 bases and J 4 bases, with 14 bases left between them. The CDR3 loop is CSVELGQGGETQYF. CDR3 nucleotide sequence: TGCAGCGTTGAACTGGGCCAGGGCGGAGAGACCCAGTACTTC.

This clone was counted a few times. The V call is TRBV5-1, the J call TRBJ2-2; D is ambiguous. CDR3 length: 14 residues. Germline CDR1 and CDR2: SGHRS and YFSETQ. V was clipped by 4 bases and J by 3 bases, with 10 bases between them. The CDR3 DNA reads as TGCGCCAGCAGCATCGACGGATACACCGGGGAGCTGTTTTTT. Translation: CASSIDGYTGELFF.

The rearrangement joins TRBV7-7 to TRBJ2-7; D gene uncertain. Germline V lookup: CDR1 SSHAT, CDR2 FNYEAQ (reference sequence). The V end was cut by 1 base, the J end by 2 bases, with 6 bases between. This CDR3 comprises 13 residues. CDR3 nucleotide sequence: TGTGCCAGCAGCTTAGACCGTCCCTACGAGCAGTACGTC. The encoded protein is CASSLDRPYEQYV.